The rows below give T cell receptor beta chains drawn from one sample of a study of cytomegalovirus exposure and HLA in healthy donors. TCRdb keeps only in-frame clones here, not all; method: immunoSEQ multiplex PCR. The data hold roughly 190,000 clones, with around four fifths observed a single time. The sample consisted of PBMCs. These receptors were obtained from a woman between 45 and 60 years old in good health and CMV-seropositive. CDR3s include the opening cysteine and the closing phenylalanine or tryptophan. D genes are given only for firm matches. Not every row has a clone size; where given, it reads once, few, many or a size class.

V	J	size	D	CDR3	DNA
TRBV28	TRBJ1-2	-	TRBD1	CASRAAGSGQGYGYTF	TGTGCCAGCAGGGCTGCGGGTTCGGGACAGGGCTATGGCTACACCTTC
TRBV4-1	TRBJ2-1	-	-	CASSQETGLSSYNEQFF	TGCGCCAGCAGCCAGGAAACAGGGCTTAGCTCCTACAATGAGCAGTTCTTC
TRBV7-2	TRBJ2-2	-	-	CASSPRAKTGTGELFF	TGTGCCAGCAGCCCAAGAGCCAAGACAGGAACCGGGGAGCTGTTTTTT
TRBV7-2	TRBJ2-7	-	TRBD2	CASRRSGTYEQYF	TGTGCCAGCAGGAGAAGCGGGACCTACGAGCAGTACTTC
TRBV5-1	TRBJ1-1	-	-	CASSLGVNTEAFF	TGCGCCAGCAGCTTGGGAGTAAACACTGAAGCTTTCTTT
TRBV12-5	TRBJ2-6	-	TRBD1	CASGLVTGGPVYAGANVLTF	TGTGCTAGTGGTTTGGTTACAGGGGGACCCGTTTACGCTGGGGCCAACGTCCTGACTTTC
TRBV7-4	TRBJ1-5	-	TRBD1	CASSLHTGRRTGACYSNQPQHF	TGTGCCAGCAGCCTCCACACGGGAAGGAGGACAGGGGCTTGTTATAGCAATCAGCCCCAGCATTTT
TRBV28	TRBJ1-2	-	-	CASSPRGSPLNYGYTF	TGTGCCAGCAGTCCTCGTGGCTCCCCTTTAAACTATGGCTACACCTTC
TRBV9	TRBJ2-5	-	TRBD1	CASSVGRDSQETQYF	TGTGCCAGCAGCGTAGGCCGGGACAGTCAAGAGACCCAGTACTTC
TRBV7-2	TRBJ2-7	-	TRBD2	CASSRGSGGASYEQYF	TGTGCCAGCAGCCGAGGAAGCGGGGGGGCTTCCTACGAGCAGTACTTC
TRBV15	TRBJ1-5	once	TRBD1	CATSSPLGRVQGAAPYSNQPQHF	TGTGCCACCAGCAGTCCCCTGGGGAGGGTACAGGGGGCCGCGCCGTATAGCAATCAGCCCCAGCATTTT
TRBV19	TRBJ1-5	-	TRBD1	CASSTQRVTGHNQPQHF	TGTGCCAGTAGTACACAGAGAGTGACAGGGCACAATCAGCCCCAGCATTTT
TRBV5-8	TRBJ2-7	-	-	CASSKGVPGIEQYF	TGTGCCAGCAGCAAGGGGGTCCCCGGGATTGAGCAGTACTTC
TRBV28	TRBJ2-5	-	TRBD1	CASSLAGTGSWETQYF	TGTGCCAGCAGTTTAGCCGGGACAGGGTCATGGGAGACCCAGTACTTC
TRBV9	TRBJ1-2	-	TRBD1	CASSVATGGLYGYTF	TGTGCCAGCAGCGTAGCTACAGGGGGCTTATATGGCTACACCTTC
TRBV28	TRBJ2-7	-	TRBD1	CASSFRGTASYEQYF	TGTGCCAGCAGTTTCCGAGGGACAGCCTCCTACGAGCAGTACTTC
TRBV5-1	TRBJ1-1	-	TRBD1	CASRPMTGGRDTEAFF	TGCGCCAGCAGACCGATGACAGGGGGTCGGGACACTGAAGCTTTCTTT
TRBV7-9	TRBJ1-2	-	-	CASSLATSGYGYTF	TGTGCCAGCAGCTTAGCCACTAGTGGCTATGGCTACACCTTC
TRBV7-3	TRBJ2-7	-	TRBD2	CASSLAAGGPAYEQYF	TGTGCCAGCAGCCTAGCAGCGGGGGGACCCGCCTACGAGCAGTACTTC
TRBV28	TRBJ1-2	few	TRBD1	CASWTGANYGYTF	TGTGCCAGCTGGACAGGGGCTAACTATGGCTACACCTTC
TRBV27	TRBJ1-1	-	TRBD1	CASSFGQGYTEAFF	TGTGCCAGCAGTTTTGGACAGGGGTACACTGAAGCTTTCTTT
TRBV7-2	TRBJ1-1	-	-	CASSLSRGTTEAFF	TGTGCCAGCAGCCTCTCCAGGGGAACCACTGAAGCTTTCTTT
TRBV11-2	TRBJ2-7	once	-	CASSLVLSRGQYF	TGTGCCAGCAGCTTAGTTTTGTCCAGGGGGCAGTACTTC
TRBV7-2	TRBJ1-5	-	-	CASSSQGYSNQPQHF	TGTGCCAGCAGCTCCCAGGGGTATAGCAATCAGCCCCAGCATTTT
TRBV27	TRBJ1-1	-	-	CASTTGRMNTEAFF	TGTGCCAGTACCACAGGTCGGATGAACACTGAAGCTTTCTTT
TRBV2	TRBJ2-3	once	-	CASSEDFSGHTDGTDTQYF	TGTGCCAGCAGTGAAGATTTTTCGGGACACACGGACGGCACAGATACGCAGTATTTT
TRBV7-8	TRBJ2-7	-	-	CASSHPGPAYEQYF	TGTGCCAGCAGCCATCCAGGGCCGGCCTACGAGCAGTACTTC
TRBV5-4	TRBJ2-3	-	TRBD1	CASSLAPGQGNTDTQYF	TGTGCCAGCAGCTTGGCCCCGGGACAGGGGAACACAGATACGCAGTATTTT
TRBV19	TRBJ1-1	-	-	CASRTILGLTFF	TGTGCCAGTAGGACGATCTTGGGCTTGACTTTCTTT
TRBV6-5	TRBJ1-1	-	-	CASSHLDRMNTEAFF	TGTGCCAGCAGCCACCTTGACAGAATGAACACTGAAGCTTTCTTT
TRBV29-1	TRBJ2-4	-	TRBD2	CSVSGLAGNILAKNIQYF	TGCAGCGTCTCGGGACTAGCGGGGAACATCCTAGCCAAAAACATTCAGTACTTC
TRBV30	TRBJ1-4	-	TRBD1	CAWSEGTGGKLFF	TGTGCCTGGAGTGAGGGGACAGGAGGAAAACTGTTTTTT
TRBV28	TRBJ1-2	few	TRBD1	CASSLSRLGTGGNYGYTF	TGTGCCAGCAGTTTATCTAGGTTGGGGACAGGGGGTAACTATGGCTACACCTTC
TRBV4-1	TRBJ1-5	-	-	CASSPSWQGNQPQHF	TGCGCCAGCAGCCCCAGCTGGCAGGGCAATCAGCCCCAGCATTTT
TRBV5-1	TRBJ1-2	-	TRBD1	CASRDSTGGNGYTF	TGCGCCAGCAGAGACTCGACAGGGGGTAATGGCTACACCTTC
TRBV6-1	TRBJ1-4	few	TRBD1	CASSEPGQSDEKLFF	TGTGCCAGCAGTGAACCGGGACAGTCAGATGAAAAACTGTTTTTT
TRBV15	TRBJ2-3	-	-	CATSPSLARNTQYF	TGTGCCACCAGCCCTTCCCTAGCGAGGAATACGCAGTATTTT
TRBV23-1	TRBJ1-2	-	TRBD1	CASSHPEDRHFNYGYTF	TGCGCCAGCAGTCATCCCGAGGACAGGCACTTCAACTATGGCTACACCTTC
TRBV9	TRBJ1-1	few	-	CASSGNMNTEAFF	TGTGCCAGCAGCGGAAACATGAACACTGAAGCTTTCTTT
TRBV18	TRBJ1-6	-	-	CASSPDSLPNSPLHF	TGTGCCAGCTCACCTGACAGCCTTCCTAATTCACCCCTCCACTTT
TRBV5-1	TRBJ2-2	-	-	CASSLDTWSGGELFF	TGCGCCAGCAGCTTGGACACTTGGTCGGGCGGGGAGCTGTTTTTT
TRBV30	TRBJ2-7	-	TRBD1	CAWSGGQVKPSYEQYF	TGTGCCTGGAGTGGGGGACAGGTTAAACCTTCCTACGAGCAGTACTTC
TRBV29-1	TRBJ2-3	-	-	CSVEGWGLGTDTQYF	TGCAGCGTTGAGGGGTGGGGACTGGGCACAGATACGCAGTATTTT
TRBV4-1	TRBJ1-3	few	TRBD1	CASSQDPNGQGVENTIYF	TGCGCCAGCAGCCAAGATCCAAACGGACAGGGTGTGGAAAACACCATATATTTT
TRBV7-2	TRBJ1-5	-	-	CASSQIMIRTEYSNQPQHF	TGTGCCAGCAGTCAAATAATGATTAGGACTGAGTATAGCAATCAGCCCCAGCATTTT
TRBV15	TRBJ2-7	-	-	CATSRDLTYEQYF	TGTGCCACCAGCAGAGATCTTACCTACGAGCAGTACTTC
TRBV18	TRBJ1-2	-	TRBD1	CASSPMDRGLSGYTF	TGTGCCAGCTCACCAATGGACAGGGGGCTTAGTGGCTACACCTTC
TRBV18	TRBJ1-1	-	-	CASSPPGAMTEAFF	TGTGCCAGCTCACCACCGGGGGCGATGACTGAAGCTTTCTTT
TRBV5-1	TRBJ1-2	-	-	CASSPDRSNYGYTF	TGCGCCAGCAGCCCTGACAGGTCTAACTATGGCTACACCTTC
TRBV28	TRBJ2-1	once	-	CASSLFARGQFF	TGTGCCAGCAGTTTATTCGCGCGGGGGCAGTTCTTC
TRBV7-9	TRBJ1-2	-	TRBD1	CASSLIGTGGGYTF	TGTGCCAGCAGCTTAATTGGGACAGGGGGAGGCTACACCTTC
TRBV14	TRBJ2-3	-	TRBD1	CASSRGQPGDTQYF	TGTGCCAGCAGCCGGGGACAGCCTGGGGATACGCAGTATTTT
TRBV27	TRBJ2-3	-	TRBD2	CASSLFLSVAGGTDTQYF	TGTGCCAGCAGTTTATTTTTATCGGTAGCGGGGGGCACAGATACGCAGTATTTT
TRBV11-2	TRBJ2-7	-	TRBD2	CASSFGGDGTYEQYF	TGTGCCAGCAGCTTCGGGGGGGACGGGACCTACGAGCAGTACTTC
TRBV5-6	TRBJ2-3	-	TRBD2	CASSPGAGGTDTQYF	TGTGCCAGCAGCCCAGGAGCGGGGGGCACAGATACGCAGTATTTT